This TCR beta chain was identified in a study of blood T cell repertoires in COVID-19. In the study overall: Acute-phase and convalescent COVID-19 samples originated in the United States, Italy and Spain.

In the original processing: Amplification with reference gene primers provided the estimates of nucleated cell counts. Produced via immunoSEQ multiplex PCR; TCRdb's table is partial and in-frame only. V, J and clone size reflect that table, while D and trimming were determined from the DNA. The table lists 240,000 or so clones, roughly nine tenths of them singletons. Looked up from germline, CDR1 is SGHRS and CDR2 is YFSETQ. Deletions cut 0 bases from V and 0 bases from J, with 4 bases between. This CDR3 comprises 14 residues. The gene calls are TRBV5-1 and TRBJ2-4, with D unclear. Sequenced input: peripheral blood. The clonotype comes from a man aged 55 to 70 who had recovered from COVID-19. The CDR3 DNA reads TGCGCCAGCAGCTTGGATCTAGCCAAAAACATTCAGTACTTC. This translates into CASSLDLAKNIQYF.